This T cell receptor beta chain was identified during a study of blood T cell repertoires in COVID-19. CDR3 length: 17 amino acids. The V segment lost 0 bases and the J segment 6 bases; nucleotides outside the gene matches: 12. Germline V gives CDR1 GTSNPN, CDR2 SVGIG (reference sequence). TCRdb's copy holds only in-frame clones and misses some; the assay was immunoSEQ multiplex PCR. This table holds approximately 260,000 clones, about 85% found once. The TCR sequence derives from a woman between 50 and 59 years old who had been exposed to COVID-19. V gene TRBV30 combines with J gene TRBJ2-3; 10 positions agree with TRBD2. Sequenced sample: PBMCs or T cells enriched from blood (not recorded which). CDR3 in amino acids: CAWSVRPLAGEADTQYF. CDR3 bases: TGTGCCTGGAGTGTACGCCCCCTAGCGGGGGAGGCGGATACGCAGTATTTT.